Presented here are 19 T cell receptor beta chains from one specimen sequenced in a study of blood T cell repertoires in COVID-19. Measured with immunoSEQ multiplex PCR; TCRdb has only the in-frame clones, and not every one. The sample records roughly 41,000 clones, around 90% being singletons. Sequences were obtained from peripheral blood. The receptors stem from a man between 60 and 75 years old with active or convalescent COVID-19.

The rearrangement joins TRBV3-1 (or the pseudogene TRBV3-2) to TRBJ2-1; 13 positions agree with TRBD2. Germline trimming cut 0 bases from V and 6 bases from J; bases unmatched to any gene: 2. Germline V lookup: CDR1 LGHDT, CDR2 YNNKEL (reference sequence). CDR3 length: 16 residues. The CDR3 loop reads CASSQEGLAGFNEQFF. In DNA form, the CDR3 reads TGTGCCAGCAGCCAAGAGGGACTAGCGGGATTCAATGAGCAGTTCTTC.

Comments on this clone: An end of the junction does not agree with germline; a read error may underlie this. J is TRBJ2-1 and V is TRBV7-7; 8 bases agree with TRBD2. Looked up from germline, CDR1 is SSHAT and CDR2 is FNYEAQ (reference sequence). The CDR3 is 16 amino acids. Here the CDR3 DNA reads TGTGCTAGCAGCTTAGGGGCGGGAGGTGGCTACAATGAGCAGTTCTTC. This gives the protein CASSLGAGGGYNEQFF.

V and J are TRBV29-1 and TRBJ1-1; D is ambiguous. The CDR3 is made up of 13 amino acids. The V end was cut by 8 bases, the J end by 4 bases, with 17 bases between. The V gene's germline CDR1 is SQVTM and CDR2 ANQGSEA. The CDR3 sequence: CSPRRTWGTEAFF. As DNA, the CDR3 is TGCAGCCCGCGGAGGACCTGGGGCACTGAAGCTTTCTTT.

The chain is built from TRBV9 and TRBJ2-5, with TRBD2 matching 7 bases. V shed 0 bases and J 4 bases; nucleotides not matched to a gene: 9. The CDR3 has 16 residues. Germline V CDR1 and CDR2: SGDLS, YYNGEE. CDR3: CASSVGGGGGGETQYF. The CDR3 nucleotides read TGTGCCAGCAGCGTAGGAGGTGGCGGGGGAGGAGAGACCCAGTACTTC.

The J gene is TRBJ1-5, the V gene TRBV6-6; D uncertain. Trimming pared 4 bases from V and 0 bases from J, leaving 7 bases between. Germline values: CDR1 MNHNY, CDR2 SVGAGI (reference sequence). CDR3 length: 14 amino acids. The CDR3 reads CASSFSYSNQPQHF. In nucleotides, the CDR3 is TGTGCCAGCAGTTTCTCATATAGCAATCAGCCCCAGCATTTT.

The chain recombines TRBV25-1 with TRBJ1-6; 7 bases agree with TRBD1. The CDR3 is 13 residues long. With 4 bases clipped from V and 10 bases from J, the junction kept 4 bases outside the gene matches. Germline V CDR1 and CDR2: MGHDK, SYGVNS. The CDR3 region is CASSGQGQSPLHF. DNA for the CDR3: TGTGCCAGCAGTGGACAGGGACAATCACCCCTCCACTTT. Full variable domain (remainder filled in from reference TRBV25-1 and TRBJ1-6): EADIYQTPRYLVIGTGKKITLECSQTMGHDKMYWYQQDPGMELHLIHYSYGVNSTEKGDLSSESTVSRIRTEHFPLTLESARPSHTSQYLCASSGQGQSPLHFGNGTRLTVT.

The gene calls are TRBV29-1 and TRBJ1-4; maybe TRBD1 (5 bases). Deletions cut 4 bases from V and 8 bases from J, with 8 bases between. The CDR3 is made up of 11 amino acids. The germline gives CDR1 SQVTM, CDR2 ANQGSEA. CDR3 coding DNA: TGCAGCGTTGGACAGCCGGAAAAACTGTTTTTT. Translated, it gives CSVGQPEKLFF.

The rearrangement uses TRBV9 and TRBJ2-5, with TRBD2 as a possible D gene (6 bases). The CDR3 has 16 amino acids. V dropped 4 bases and J dropped 0 bases, with 16 bases sitting between them. CDR1 and CDR2 (germline): SGDLS, YYNGEE. The chain's CDR3 is CASSLSLGGDQETQYF. The CDR3 DNA is TGTGCCAGCAGCCTCTCGTTGGGGGGAGACCAAGAGACCCAGTACTTC.

This rearrangement joins TRBV28 to TRBJ2-7; TRBD2 might be the D (5 bases). V lost 4 bases, J lost 3 bases, and 22 bases lay in between. In germline, CDR1 is MDHEN, CDR2 SYDVKM. The CDR3 spans 17 residues. The CDR3 DNA is TGTGCCAGCAGTTCCCGAATCCCGAGGGTGGGCTTCTACGAGCAGTACTTC. Protein sequence: CASSSRIPRVGFYEQYF.

V is TRBV6-1 and J is TRBJ1-5; 9 bases map to TRBD1. The V segment lost 4 bases and the J segment 1 base; nucleotides outside the gene matches: 8. CDR3 length equals 17 residues. Germline CDR1 and CDR2: MNHNS and SASEGT. CDR3 nucleotides: TGTGCCAGCAGTGTAACCGGGACAGGGTACAGCAATCAGCCCCAGCATTTT. It yields the protein CASSVTGTGYSNQPQHF.

V gene TRBV28 combines with J gene TRBJ1-1, with 8 nucleotides matching TRBD1. The CDR3 has 16 amino acids. The V and J ends lost 3 bases and 0 bases, in that order; junction bases with no gene match: 6. Germline CDR1 MDHEN, CDR2 SYDVKM. CDR3 nucleotide sequence: TGTGCCAGCAGTTTCACAGGGGGGGGATTGAACACTGAAGCTTTCTTT. This encodes CASSFTGGGLNTEAFF.

The chain uses TRBV30 and TRBJ2-1, with 11 nucleotides matching TRBD2. There are 15 residues in the CDR3. Germline lookup yields CDR1 GTSNPN and CDR2 SVGIG (reference sequence). J gave up 4 bases and V 2 bases, and 4 bases lay outside the gene matches. CDR3 in amino acids: CAWSIWTSGYNEQFF. CDR3 coding DNA: TGTGCCTGGAGTATTTGGACTAGCGGGTACAATGAGCAGTTCTTC.

The genes are TRBV28 and TRBJ2-7; 14 bases agree with TRBD2. This CDR3 has 18 residues. The germline CDR1 and CDR2 sequences are MDHEN and SYDVKM. J gave up 6 bases and V 5 bases, and 15 bases lay outside the gene matches. CDR3: CASSRKKPGLAGAIEQYF. CDR3 bases: TGTGCCAGCAGTAGAAAAAAACCGGGACTAGCGGGAGCTATCGAGCAGTACTTC.

This clone was seen only a few times. This chain uses TRBV25-1 with TRBJ2-2; 9 bases match TRBD2. Trimming took 3 bases from V and 7 from J; bases not matched to a gene: 9. Germline V CDR1 and CDR2: MGHDK, SYGVNS. The CDR3 spans 16 residues. CDR3 region: CASSDPVAGARGELFF. The CDR3 bases are TGTGCCAGCAGTGACCCTGTAGCGGGAGCCCGCGGGGAGCTGTTTTTT.

Concerning this clone: A read error may produce the germline difference seen at one junction end. The rearrangement links TRBV7-7 to TRBJ2-7, with TRBD1 matching 9 bases. Germline loops: CDR1 SSHAT, CDR2 FNYEAQ (reference sequence). CDR3 length: 13 amino acids. The CDR3 region is CASSHGTGSEQYF. The CDR3 DNA reads TGTGCTAGCAGCCATGGGACAGGGAGCGAGCAGTACTTC.

The chain combines TRBV19 with TRBJ2-1; 7 positions agree with TRBD2. Germline CDR1 and CDR2: LNHDA and SQIVND (reference sequence). V was clipped by 3 bases and J by 8 bases; unmatched bases: 10. This CDR3 comprises 15 residues. CDR3 protein: CASSIGGSVSYEQFF. CDR3 nucleotides: TGTGCCAGTAGTATCGGCGGGAGTGTCTCGTATGAGCAGTTCTTC. Full variable domain (missing parts from reference TRBV19 and TRBJ2-1): DGGITQSPKYLFRKEGQNVTLSCEQNLNHDAMYWYRQDPGQGLRLIYYSQIVNDFQKGDIAEGYSVSREKKESFPLTVTSAQKNPTAFYLCASSIGGSVSYEQFFGPGTRLTVL.

J is TRBJ2-7 and V is TRBV29-1; the match to TRBD1 covers 7 bases. V shed 7 bases, J shed 5 bases, and the junction held 11 bases outside the gene matches. The CDR3 totals 13 residues. Germline assignment: CDR1 SQVTM and CDR2 ANQGSEA. The CDR3, as DNA: TGCAGCGCCCGCCGGCAGGGGGTGGACGAGCAGTACTTC. Translated: CSARRQGVDEQYF.

The chain combines TRBV5-1 with TRBJ1-3; tentatively, D is TRBD1 (5 bases). The CDR3 consists of 16 residues. The V gene's germline CDR1 is SGHRS and CDR2 YFSETQ. The V gene lost 0 bases and the J gene lost 3 bases, with 13 bases spanning the gap. The chain's CDR3 is CASSLAGQGLGNTIYF. In DNA form, the CDR3 reads TGCGCCAGCAGCTTGGCCGGTCAGGGCCTTGGAAACACCATATATTTT. Supplemented by reference TRBV5-1 and TRBJ1-3, the full variable domain reads KAGVTQTPRYLIKTRGQQVTLSCSPISGHRSVSWYQQTPGQGLQFLFEYFSETQRNKGNFPGRFSGRQFSNSRSEMNVSTLELGDSALYLCASSLAGQGLGNTIYFGEGSWLTVV.

A remark on this clone: One end of the junction fails to match germline, which may point to a read error. This sequence joins TRBV7-7 and TRBJ2-1, with 8 bases that match TRBD2. The germline gives CDR1 SSHAT, CDR2 FNYEAQ (reference sequence). The CDR3 covers 16 residues. CDR3 in amino acids: CASSKGLAPSYNEQFF. The CDR3, as DNA: TGTGCTAGCAGCAAAGGACTAGCACCTTCCTACAATGAGCAGTTCTTC.